The 26 T cell receptor beta chains listed next were all sequenced from one sample in a study of shared T cell receptors in the human thymus. TCRdb keeps only in-frame clones here, not all; method: immunoSEQ multiplex PCR. The sample yields approximately 730,000 clones, around 85% seen once. These same data were also listed under a study on human thymus T cells.

The sequencing sample was made of thymocytes. Receptors were obtained from a girl less than two years old with a congenital heart defect.

The rearrangement uses TRBV2 and TRBJ1-6; D is unresolved. The CDR3 has 13 amino acids. Per germline, CDR1 SNHLY and CDR2 FYNNEI. V lost 4 bases, J lost 15 bases, and 16 bases lay in between. CDR3 DNA sequence: TGTGCCAGCAGTGTTGGCGGAAGGACTTTCCTCCACTTT. Encoded protein: CASSVGGRTFLHF.

V and J are TRBV14 and TRBJ2-7; 11 positions match TRBD2. The CDR3 runs 18 residues. The germline V gene encodes CDR1 SGHDN and CDR2 FVKESK. V shed 0 bases and J 4 bases; nucleotides not matched to a gene: 11. The CDR3 here is CASSQDWGTSGAFYEQYF. CDR3 sequence (DNA): TGTGCCAGCAGCCAAGATTGGGGGACTAGCGGTGCCTTTTACGAGCAGTACTTC.

The chain is built from TRBV20-1 and TRBJ1-2, with D uncertain. V was shortened by 1 base and J by 8 bases, with 5 bases between the two germline ends. Germline-derived CDR1 and CDR2 are DFQATT and SNEGSKA (reference sequence). This CDR3 comprises 10 residues. CDR3 sequence reads: CSARGGGYTF. CDR3 bases: TGCAGTGCTAGAGGTGGCGGCTACACCTTC.

V gene TRBV5-1 combines with J gene TRBJ2-7; perhaps TRBD1 as D (5 bases). This CDR3 is built from 15 residues. The V gene lost 2 bases and the J gene lost 1 base, with 13 bases spanning the gap. The V gene's germline CDR1 is SGHRS and CDR2 YFSETQ. The CDR3 nucleotides are TGCGCCAGCAGCTTTAGGGGCGCCGGGTCCTACGAGCAGTACTTC. Protein sequence: CASSFRGAGSYEQYF. Based on the CDR3 plus reference TRBV5-1 and TRBJ2-7, the full variable domain is KAGVTQTPRYLIKTRGQQVTLSCSPISGHRSVSWYQQTPGQGLQFLFEYFSETQRNKGNFPGRFSGRQFSNSRSEMNVSTLELGDSALYLCASSFRGAGSYEQYFGPGTRLTVT.

The chain joins TRBV29-1 to TRBJ1-4; 7 bases match TRBD1. V was pared by 3 bases and J by 7 bases, with 5 bases of the junction left unmatched. This CDR3 has 13 residues. The germline V gene has CDR1 SQVTM and CDR2 ANQGSEA. In DNA, the CDR3 is TGCAGCGTTGAGGCCGGGACAGTTGAAAAACTGTTTTTT. It yields the protein CSVEAGTVEKLFF.

The gene calls are TRBV9 and TRBJ1-2; TRBD1 agrees at 8 bases. Per germline, CDR1 SGDLS and CDR2 YYNGEE. Trimming at V came to 0 bases and at J to 4 bases, leaving 11 bases not matched to a gene. The CDR3 spans 17 residues. The CDR3 reads CASSVDRDRKLRYGYTF. In DNA form, the CDR3 reads TGTGCCAGCAGCGTAGACCGGGACAGGAAACTACGCTATGGCTACACCTTC.

The chain carries TRBV6-1 and TRBJ1-3, with D perhaps matching TRBD1 (6 bases). V was clipped by 3 bases and J by 4 bases, with 28 bases between them. There are 20 residues in the CDR3. Looked up from germline, CDR1 is MNHNS and CDR2 is SASEGT. The CDR3 loop reads CASSEPPLHDRTLNGNTIYF. The CDR3 DNA sequence: TGTGCCAGCAGTGAGCCCCCCCTTCACGACAGGACTCTGAACGGAAACACCATATATTTT.

CDR3 nucleotide sequence: TGTGCCAGCAGCTTAGCAGTCTCGGACTTTGATTCACCCCTCCACTTT. This codes for CASSLAVSDFDSPLHF. The chain links TRBV7-8 to TRBJ1-6, with unresolved D. This CDR3 has 16 amino acids. Germline V CDR1 and CDR2: SGHVS, FQNEAQ. V shed 0 bases and J shed 8 bases, with 14 bases lying between them. Supplemented by reference TRBV7-8 and TRBJ1-6, the full variable domain reads GAGVSQSPRYKVAKRGQDVALRCDPISGHVSLFWYQQALGQGPEFLTYFQNEAQLDKSGLPSDRFFAERPEGSVSTLKIQRTQQEDSAVYLCASSLAVSDFDSPLHFGNGTRLTVT.

This clone is a singleton in its sample. The chain joins TRBV7-9 to TRBJ2-3; 7 nucleotides align to TRBD2. Germline values: CDR1 SEHNR, CDR2 FQNEAQ (reference sequence). The CDR3 is 16 amino acids. V lost 4 bases and J lost 1; bases outside the gene matches: 8. This CDR3 is CASSSTSTHRTDTQYF. The CDR3 DNA reads TGTGCCAGCAGCTCGACTAGCACACACCGCACAGATACGCAGTATTTT.

The chain links TRBV6-6 to TRBJ1-2; D call uncertain. The V gene lost 7 bases and the J gene lost 3 bases, with 15 bases spanning the gap. There are 14 residues in the CDR3. Germline CDR1 is MNHNY and CDR2 is SVGAGI (reference sequence). The CDR3 reads CASKARSEDYGYTF. DNA for the CDR3: TGTGCCAGCAAGGCCCGATCAGAGGACTATGGCTACACCTTC.

The chain recombines TRBV2 with TRBJ2-1; D is possibly TRBD1 (7 bases). Germline V lookup: CDR1 SNHLY, CDR2 FYNNEI. V lost 5 bases to trimming and J lost 3 bases, with 29 bases between them. The CDR3 extends over 20 amino acids. In DNA, the CDR3 is TGTGCCAGCAGTCCGACCTTAACACCCAACAGGGGACTGGGCTACAATGAGCAGTTCTTC. The encoded protein is CASSPTLTPNRGLGYNEQFF.

The gene calls are TRBV28 and TRBJ2-5; TRBD1 aligns across 9 bases. V was clipped by 6 bases and J by 9 bases; unmatched bases: 14. The CDR3 extends over 15 amino acids. The V gene's germline CDR1 is MDHEN and CDR2 SYDVKM. CDR3 region: CASRLTQGALAAQYF. CDR3 coding DNA: TGTGCCAGCAGGTTGACACAGGGGGCTCTCGCGGCCCAGTACTTC.

The chain combines TRBV7-9 with TRBJ1-2, with D perhaps matching TRBD1 (5 bases). Germline lookup yields CDR1 SEHNR and CDR2 FQNEAQ (reference sequence). This CDR3 comprises 17 residues. The V end lost 0 bases, the J end lost 8 bases, and 22 bases lay between the germline ends. The CDR3 is CASSLAVGRHLREGYTF. CDR3 nucleotide sequence: TGTGCCAGCAGCTTAGCAGTGGGACGACATCTCCGGGAGGGCTACACCTTC.

The V and J genes are TRBV13 and TRBJ1-3; 7 nucleotides line up with TRBD1. V lost 4 bases to trimming and J lost 7 bases; unmatched junction nucleotides: 10. The CDR3 covers 15 residues. Germline CDR1 is PRHDT and CDR2 is FYEKMQ (reference sequence). The CDR3 protein is CASSSSRQGWNTIYF. As DNA, the CDR3 is TGTGCCAGCAGCTCCTCACGACAGGGATGGAACACCATATATTTT. Complete variable domain (other parts from reference TRBV13 and TRBJ1-3): AAGVIQSPRHLIKEKRETATLKCYPIPRHDTVYWYQQGPGQDPQFLISFYEKMQSDKGSIPDRFSAQQFSDYHSELNMSSLELGDSALYFCASSSSRQGWNTIYFGEGSWLTVV.

The chain links TRBV5-6 to TRBJ2-3; maybe TRBD2 (5 bases). Per the germline V gene, CDR1 is SGHDT and CDR2 is YYEEEE. V lost 4 bases and J 11 bases, leaving 23 bases between the germline ends. The CDR3 runs 15 residues. CDR3 residues: CASSAPPGTNFLQYF. The CDR3 DNA follows: TGTGCCAGCAGCGCGCCCCCGGGAACGAACTTTCTGCAGTATTTT.

The chain joins TRBV30 to TRBJ1-5, with D hard to call. This CDR3 has 14 residues. Germline V lookup: CDR1 GTSNPN, CDR2 SVGIG (reference sequence). V lost 0 bases, J lost 3 bases, and 9 bases lay in between. CDR3 DNA sequence: TGTGCCTGGAGTGTACGGGAATACAATCAGCCCCAGCATTTT. This codes for CAWSVREYNQPQHF.

This rearrangement joins TRBV9 to TRBJ2-5; 11 bases are shared with TRBD2. CDR3 length: 15 amino acids. CDR1 and CDR2 (germline): SGDLS, YYNGEE. V lost 3 bases, J lost 5 bases, and 6 bases stayed unmatched. The CDR3 region has the DNA TGTGCCAGCAGCGCTGCAGGGACTAGCGGCGAGACCCAGTACTTC. Its protein product is CASSAAGTSGETQYF.

There are a few counts of this clone. V is TRBV29-1 and J is TRBJ2-5; D gene unclear. The germline V gene encodes CDR1 SQVTM and CDR2 ANQGSEA. Trimming removed 4 bases at V and 1 base at J, with 13 bases between. The CDR3 has 14 amino acids. The CDR3 bases are TGCAGCGTTGGAGGCGGCAGAACCCAAGAGACCCAGTACTTC. Its protein is CSVGGGRTQETQYF.

The rearrangement joins TRBV29-1 to TRBJ2-7, with D perhaps matching TRBD2 (5 bases). Germline V gives CDR1 SQVTM, CDR2 ANQGSEA. The CDR3 consists of 13 residues. Written as DNA, the CDR3 is TGCCTCTTTAAGAGGGAATGGTCCTACGAGCAGTACTTC. It yields the protein CLFKREWSYEQYF.

J is TRBJ1-1 and V is TRBV18; D not resolved. The V gene lost 5 bases and the J gene lost 8 bases, with 15 bases spanning the gap. This CDR3 is built from 13 residues. Germline CDR1 reads KGHSH; CDR2 reads LQKENI. Written as DNA, the CDR3 is TGTGCCAGCTCAAAGCCAGGCCCCGCCGAAGCTTTCTTT. It translates to CASSKPGPAEAFF.

The gene calls are TRBV5-6 and TRBJ2-5; the D gene is possibly TRBD1 (6 bases). This CDR3 contains 16 residues. V was shortened by 1 base and J by 0 bases, with 13 bases between the two germline ends. Looked up from germline, CDR1 is SGHDT and CDR2 is YYEEEE. This chain's CDR3 is CASSLPPGHHQETQYF. CDR3 DNA: TGTGCCAGCAGCTTGCCACCGGGACACCACCAAGAGACCCAGTACTTC. The entire variable domain, with the rest obtained from reference TRBV5-6 and TRBJ2-5, is as follows: DAGVTQSPTHLIKTRGQQVTLRCSPKSGHDTVSWYQQALGQGPQFIFQYYEEEERQRGNFPDRFSGHQFPNYSSELNVNALLLGDSALYLCASSLPPGHHQETQYFGPGTRLLVL.

The J gene is TRBJ2-1, the V gene TRBV21-1; the DNA was not compared with TRBD2, the D call given in the table. TRBV21-1 represents a pseudogene. CDR3 length: 16 residues. CDR3 in DNA: TGTGCCAGCAGCAAAGCCGGACTAGCGGGGGCCAATGAGCAGTTCTTC. Protein sequence: CASSKAGLAGANEQFF.

This clone was seen once. The gene calls are TRBV11-2 and TRBJ1-2; 7 nucleotides align to TRBD1. Looked up from germline, CDR1 is SGHAT and CDR2 is FQNNGV. CDR3 length: 16 amino acids. V was pared by 5 bases and J by 1 base, with 10 bases of the junction left unmatched. The CDR3 DNA follows: TGTGCCAGCAGCCAGGACAGGAATAAGTTTAACTATGGCTACACCTTC. This sequence encodes CASSQDRNKFNYGYTF.

This clone was recorded only once. CDR3 bases: TGTGCCAGCAGCTATACAGTGACCTCTGGGGCCAACGTCCTGACTTTC. This sequence encodes CASSYTVTSGANVLTF. The V and J genes are TRBV7-9 and TRBJ2-6; no firm D call. V lost 4 bases and J lost 0, with 10 bases in between. The CDR3 runs to 16 residues. Looked up from germline, CDR1 is SEHNR and CDR2 is FQNEAQ (reference sequence).

V gene TRBV2 combines with J gene TRBJ1-2; 7 nucleotides line up with TRBD1. V was clipped by 10 bases and J by 2 bases; unmatched bases: 7. This CDR3 comprises 13 residues. Germline V lookup: CDR1 SNHLY, CDR2 FYNNEI. CDR3 DNA: TGTGCCAATCTCCGGGGACAGAACTATGGCTACACCTTC. It specifies CANLRGQNYGYTF. Filled out from reference TRBV2 and TRBJ1-2, the complete variable domain reads EPEVTQTPSHQVTQMGQEVILRCVPISNHLYFYWYRQILGQKVEFLVSFYNNEISEKSEIFDDQFSVERPDGSNFTLKIRSTKLEDSAMYFCANLRGQNYGYTFGSGTRLTVV.

This clone was seen just once. The genes are TRBV9 and TRBJ1-1, with TRBD1 matching over 7 bases. V was pared by 0 bases and J by 2 bases, with 19 bases of the junction left unmatched. From germline, CDR1 is SGDLS and CDR2 YYNGEE. This CDR3 has 20 residues. The CDR3 is CASSVAGLGAHRGPNTEAFF. CDR3 nucleotide sequence: TGTGCCAGCAGCGTAGCGGGCCTAGGGGCACACAGGGGCCCTAACACTGAAGCTTTCTTT.